This T cell receptor (beta chain) was captured by sequencing in a study of cytomegalovirus exposure and HLA in healthy donors (TCRdb year 2017). Broadly, across the study: An earlier analysis of about 530 of the donors reported about 280 Gb of sequence data and 95 million to 140 million unique TCR beta sequences obtained from some 170 million T cells. An early release covering approximately 600 HLA-typed donors comprised about 300 gigabases of sequencing data and roughly 86 million unique TCR sequences. The genetic ancestry cluster associated with self-reported Caucasian donors included over 80% of the approximately 400 genotyped donors. The study aimed to test whether cataloging public T cell receptors could reveal signatures of past pathogen exposure. The study profiled the T cell repertoires of hundreds of subjects by immunosequencing and related them to cytomegalovirus serostatus. In addition to the first cohort of 650 to 750 subjects, a separate validation cohort of around 110 different subjects was used. To predict cytomegalovirus infection status, the study brought together high-throughput TCR immunosequencing, statistical association of individual TCRs with disease status, and machine learning. A later analysis re-analyzed previously published TCR beta repertoires from several hundred donors and added high-resolution HLA genotyping to study TCR occurrence patterns. In the later analysis, no new phenotypic data were used to find candidate immune exposures; instead, reliance was placed on TCR beta sequences and their occurrence across donors. An earlier analysis of 500 to 650 of the donors applied high-throughput TCR beta sequencing to assess whether each TCR beta V gene segment acted as functional or pseudogenic. Donor age, sex, ethnicity and CMV serostatus were compiled alongside the repertoire data. A later genetic analysis took genome-wide SNP genotypes for about three fifths of the 666 donors and used that subset as a discovery cohort. Every discovery cohort repertoire had been produced on one sequencing platform. HLA typing included class I and class II loci at four-digit resolution. The number of donors typed differed by locus, with roughly 620-630 for A, B, C, DRB1 and DQB1, 522 for DQA1, nearly 610 for DPA1, and around 460 for DPB1. A few DR-DQ haplotypes were handled as single units for association and clustering because linkage in the cohort was strong. Among a few hundred genotyped donors of the cohort, an average of approximately 250,000 unique TCR beta nucleotide sequences were sequenced per donor, approximately 20% of them non-productive. Summary of the overall study and its limitations: Some IMGT-functional V segments, including TRBV6-2 and TRBV6-3, could not be distinguished by the 87-base-pair reads and were therefore excluded. The study gave a list of around 170 TCR beta chains associated with cytomegalovirus. Correlated functional status among segregating V segments might be attributable to linkage disequilibrium, but an unknown experimental factor could not be ruled out. A further reported finding was that TCR beta sequences accurately predicted the HLA-A and HLA-B alleles for most subjects in the first cohort. Because HLA typing was missing for some donors at each locus, association tests included only the typed subset. According to a later analysis, parvovirus B19, influenza, CMV and Epstein-Barr virus appeared linked to several top co-occurrence clusters. In an earlier analysis of around 600 of the donors, most TCR beta V segments appeared in productive rearrangements about 87% or about 30% of the time, broadly matching IMGT annotations. In a later analysis, HLA-associated TCR beta chains were found to be more clonally expanded and to have lower generation probabilities than equally common non-associated chains. This cohort had only TCR beta chains sequenced, and the lack of alpha or paired-chain data limited which features could be detected. Because counts were too low, approximately 15 rarely observed V segments, including chromosome 9 orphons, were excluded from the earlier analysis of several hundred of the donors. The authors suggested that the approach could potentially be generalized to other disease states and immunological phenotypes. A few of the identified cytomegalovirus-associated TCR beta chains were confirmed in vitro to be specific for cytomegalovirus antigens. The classifier was reported to diagnose cytomegalovirus status with high specificity and sensitivity in both the original cohort and the validation cohort. In a later analysis, 16,951 TCR beta sequences were associated with specific HLA alleles at a false discovery rate of 0.05. Most CMV-associated TCR beta chains appeared to be HLA-restricted in a later analysis, and the HLA associations seemed to be driven largely by CMV exposure. V-gene and J-gene trimming of TCR beta chains was associated with a missense DCLRE1C variant in a later genetic analysis, and the association was replicated in an independent cohort. According to a later genetic analysis, donors in an Asian-associated ancestry cluster had fewer N-insertions in productive TCRs than the roughly 670-donor mean. When HLA alleles, especially DR and DQ, strongly co-occurred, TCR associations were difficult to assign to individual alleles. A group of highly shared sequence variants was considered likely to be a technical artifact of the sequencing pipeline. Most TCR sequences were observed very rarely across donors, whereas some public TCRs were present in many individuals. According to a later analysis, TCR association rates differed among HLA loci, with DRB1 alleles showing the most associated TCRs and HLA-C alleles showing the fewest. CMV serostatus was the only immune exposure information available for the cohort. Sequencing depth was assumed to be roughly uniform across donors in the presence/absence analyses, though that assumption may not hold.

About this clone: The target of this receptor is not known. No much larger clonotype is one base removed from it; base qualities were not supplied.

In total, more than 500 healthy bone marrow donors made up the cohort. At the time of sampling, all cohort members were nominally healthy, though unrecorded immune exposures were likely present. The donor was CMV seropositive and was included in the group of 250 to 300 seropositive cohort members. Each donor provided a peripheral blood sample, and peripheral blood mononuclear cells were used for TCR beta sequencing. The Qiagen DNeasy Blood Extraction Kit was used to extract genomic DNA from the blood cell samples. From its cysteine to its phenylalanine, the CDR3 spans 14 amino acids. Solely the CDR3 DNA is kept, with 42 bases framed from the first base. V sheds 3 bases and J sheds 1 base, leaving 9 bases between their ends. Reading the germline V gene (reference sequence) gives CDR1 LNHDA and CDR2 SQIVND. Library construction relied on the immunoSEQ multiplex PCR assay. For the multiplex PCR, a mixture combining 60 forward primers for TCR Vbeta segments and 13 reverse primers for TCR Jbeta segments was used. The CDR3 region of rearranged TCR beta genes was amplified from genomic DNA by a multiplex PCR assay. On the Illumina HiSeq System, the amplified TCR beta libraries were sequenced as 87-base-pair reads. Under the source paper's analysis protocol: A later analysis counted tens of millions of unique TCR beta chains across the 650 to 700 repertoires, and roughly 11 million of these chains were shared by at least two donors. Raw reads were error-corrected and collapsed into unique sequences with a nearest-neighbor algorithm that merged closely related sequences to remove PCR and sequencing errors. V, D and J gene segments were assigned by aligning CDR3 sequences to IMGT reference sequences. For a sequence to be retained, a match of at least six nucleotides was required to both a V gene segment and a J gene segment. A rearrangement counted as productive if the CDR3 had no stop codons and remained in frame with V and J, and every other rearrangement counted as non-productive. Following IMGT convention, CDR3 was defined as the stretch from the second conserved V-encoded cysteine to the conserved J-encoded phenylalanine. The earlier analysis of roughly 590 of the donors excluded sequences that lacked an unambiguous match to a single V gene segment. An earlier analysis of several hundred of the donors called V segments functional above 56.7% productive rearrangements and segregating when the between-donor standard deviation exceeded 5%. A statistical classification framework was built for diagnosing cytomegalovirus status from the catalog of TCR beta chain sequences. V and J gene assignment, in a later analysis, came from comparing TCR nucleotide sequences with IMGT/GENE-DB human TR gene sequences. A later analysis assigned CDR3 sequences and most-parsimonious VDJ recombination scenarios with the TCRdist pipeline. A later analysis defined each TCR beta chain by its CDR3 amino acid sequence plus V-gene family, and excluded reads lacking a unique V-gene family. A later analysis removed 550 to 650 highly shared, low-generation-probability nucleotide sequences to deal with suspected cross-contamination and a sequencing artifact. For each public chain, a later analysis derived a clonal expansion index from normalized ranks of inferred template counts within each repertoire. In a later analysis, generation probabilities were computed using a VDJ recombination model fitted to out-of-frame rearrangements, and the results were checked against IGoR. In a later analysis, hypergeometric tests were used to score TCR-TCR, TCR-HLA and TCR-CMV co-occurrence, with a repertoire-size bias correction applied to TCR pairs. A later analysis estimated false discovery rates by permuting HLA or CMV assignments 20 times. In a later analysis, co-occurring TCRs were grouped using DBSCAN, with TCRdist sequence similarity added in when clustering inside HLA-allele-positive subsets. For co-occurrence clustering, repertoires with fewer than 30,000 or more than 120,000 public chains were excluded, along with a handful of repertoires with anomalous nucleotide sharing. The table was pulled from immuneACCESS by TCRdb, which kept in-frame rearrangements only. Such tables lose some clones; where checked, under half of the loss comes from unresolved V genes, and the rest has no known cause. The V and J calls and the clone size are those of that table, but D and trimming were determined from the DNA. For this sample the table gives over 200,000 clones, of which 77% were detected only once. In total, the top ten clones hold less than 3.5% of the sample.

The origin of this receptor is a woman aged 55 to 70 in good health and CMV-seropositive. This chain joins TRBV19 to TRBJ1-1; a confident D gene designation cannot be given. Source material: PBMCs. The CDR3 here reads CASSIQVQNTEAFF. In nucleotides, the sequence is TGTGCCAGTAGTATCCAGGTTCAGAACACTGAAGCTTTCTTT.